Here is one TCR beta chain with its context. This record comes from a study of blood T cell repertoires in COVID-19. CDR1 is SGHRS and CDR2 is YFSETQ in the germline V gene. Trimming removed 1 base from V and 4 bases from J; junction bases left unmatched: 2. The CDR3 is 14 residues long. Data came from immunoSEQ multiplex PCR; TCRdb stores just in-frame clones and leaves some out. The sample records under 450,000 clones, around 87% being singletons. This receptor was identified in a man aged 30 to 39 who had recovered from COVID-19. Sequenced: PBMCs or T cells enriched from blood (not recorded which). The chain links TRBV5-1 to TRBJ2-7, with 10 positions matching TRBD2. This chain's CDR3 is CASSLPSGGYEQYF. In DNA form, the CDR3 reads TGCGCCAGCAGCTTGCCTAGCGGGGGATACGAGCAGTACTTC.